The 3 T cell receptor beta chains below all came from one sample that was sequenced in a study of long-term antiretroviral therapy in people with HIV. Researchers ran immunoSEQ v3.0 at survey level. TCRdb's table, derived via immunoSEQ multiplex PCR, lists solely in-frame clones and lacks some. The sample lists approximately 19,000 clones, 60% to 85% occurring once. The source material was unsorted PBMCs, sampled at the start of antiretroviral therapy, before treatment. The receptors here all came from a man aged 18-30 years with HIV.

The genes are TRBV11-2 and TRBJ2-2, with 7 nucleotides matching TRBD2. The ends lost 1 base at V and 1 base at J; junction bases unmatched: 9. Germline CDR1 and CDR2: SGHAT and FQNNGV. This CDR3 has 18 residues. CDR3 sequence reads: CASSLGYAGGKNTGELFF. The CDR3 DNA follows: TGTGCCAGCAGCTTAGGGTACGCCGGGGGGAAGAACACCGGGGAGCTGTTTTTT.

The V gene is TRBV19, the J gene TRBJ1-1; D is possibly TRBD1 (5 bases). The CDR3 sequence is 12 residues long. Per germline, CDR1 LNHDA and CDR2 SQIVND (reference sequence). With 8 bases removed from V and 3 bases from J, the gap between germline ends came to 10 bases. The CDR3, as DNA: TGTGCCAGTTCTCAGGGATACACTGAAGCTTTCTTT. Protein sequence: CASSQGYTEAFF.

On this clone itself: This sample includes further DNA sequences coding for the same CDR3. The gene calls are TRBV5-1 and TRBJ1-2; 9 bases agree with TRBD1. V dropped 3 bases and J dropped 7; count of bases not matched to a gene: 4. This CDR3 comprises 13 residues. Germline V CDR1 and CDR2: SGHRS, YFSETQ. This CDR3 is CASSSGTGSGYTF. CDR3 bases: TGCGCCAGCAGCTCAGGGACAGGGTCTGGCTACACCTTC.